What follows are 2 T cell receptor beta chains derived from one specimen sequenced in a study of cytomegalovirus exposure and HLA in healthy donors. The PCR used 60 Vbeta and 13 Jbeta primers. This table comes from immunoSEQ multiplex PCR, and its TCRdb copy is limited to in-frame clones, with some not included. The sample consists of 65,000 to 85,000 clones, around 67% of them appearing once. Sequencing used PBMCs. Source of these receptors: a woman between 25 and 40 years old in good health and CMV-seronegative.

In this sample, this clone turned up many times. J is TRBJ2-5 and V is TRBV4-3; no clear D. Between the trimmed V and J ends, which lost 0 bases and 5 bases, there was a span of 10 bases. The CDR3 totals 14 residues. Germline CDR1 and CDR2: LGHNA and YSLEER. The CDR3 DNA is TGCGCCAGCAGCCAAGATTCCTCGCGGGAGACCCAGTACTTC. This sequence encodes CASSQDSSRETQYF.

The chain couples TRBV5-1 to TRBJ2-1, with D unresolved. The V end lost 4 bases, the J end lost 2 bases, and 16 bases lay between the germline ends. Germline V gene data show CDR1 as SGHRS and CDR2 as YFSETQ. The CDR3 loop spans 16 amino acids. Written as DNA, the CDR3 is TGCGCCAGCAGCCTTTCTCAGGCCCCTCCCTACAATGAGCAGTTCTTC. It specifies CASSLSQAPPYNEQFF.